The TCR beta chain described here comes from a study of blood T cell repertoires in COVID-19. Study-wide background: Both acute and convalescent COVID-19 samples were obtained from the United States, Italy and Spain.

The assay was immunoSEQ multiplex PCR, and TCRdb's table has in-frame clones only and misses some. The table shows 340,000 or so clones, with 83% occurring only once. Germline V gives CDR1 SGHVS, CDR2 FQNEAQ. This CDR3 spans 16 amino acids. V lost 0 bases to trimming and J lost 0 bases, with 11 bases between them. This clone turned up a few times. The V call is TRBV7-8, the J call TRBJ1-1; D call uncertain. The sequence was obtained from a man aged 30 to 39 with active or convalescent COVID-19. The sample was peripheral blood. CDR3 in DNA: TGTGCCAGCAGCTTAGCGAATCAGTTTATGAACACTGAAGCTTTCTTT. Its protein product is CASSLANQFMNTEAFF.